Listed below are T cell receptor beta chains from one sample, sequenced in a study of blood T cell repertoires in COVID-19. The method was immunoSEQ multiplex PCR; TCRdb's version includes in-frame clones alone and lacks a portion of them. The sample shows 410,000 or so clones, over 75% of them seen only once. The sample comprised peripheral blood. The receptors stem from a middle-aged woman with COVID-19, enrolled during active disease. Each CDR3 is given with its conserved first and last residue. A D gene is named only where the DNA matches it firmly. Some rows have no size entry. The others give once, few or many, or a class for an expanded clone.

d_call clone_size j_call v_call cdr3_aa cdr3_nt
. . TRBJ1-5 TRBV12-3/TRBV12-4 CASSLRGQQPQHF TGTGCCAGCAGTTTACGAGGGCAACAGCCCCAGCATTTT
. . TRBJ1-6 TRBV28 CASSSGSLPLHF TGTGCCAGCAGTTCTGGCAGTCTACCCCTCCACTTT
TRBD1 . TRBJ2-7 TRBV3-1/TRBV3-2 CASSHGTGAYEQYF TGTGCCAGCAGCCACGGGACAGGGGCCTACGAGCAGTACTTC
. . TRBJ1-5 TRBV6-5 CASGDKNSNQPQHF TGTGCCAGCGGGGACAAAAATAGCAATCAGCCCCAGCATTTT
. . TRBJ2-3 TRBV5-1 CASSLVIGTTDTQYF TGCGCCAGCAGCTTAGTAATCGGGACAACAGATACGCAGTATTTT
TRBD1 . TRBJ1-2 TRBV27 CASRTGGYGYTF TGTGCCAGCAGGACAGGGGGATATGGCTACACCTTC
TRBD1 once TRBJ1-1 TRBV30 CAWTRQTGVRTEAFF TGTGCCTGGACTCGTCAAACAGGGGTACGGACTGAAGCTTTCTTT
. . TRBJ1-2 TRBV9 CASSVDGPLSGSYTF TGTGCCAGCAGCGTAGATGGTCCCCTATCCGGGAGCTACACCTTC
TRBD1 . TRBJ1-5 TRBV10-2 CATLDRGGNQPQHF TGCGCCACGCTGGACAGGGGAGGCAATCAGCCCCAGCATTTT
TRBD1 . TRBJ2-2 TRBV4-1 CASSQTGTGGSINTGELFF TGCGCCAGCAGCCAAACCGGGACAGGGGGTTCTATCAACACCGGGGAGCTGTTTTTT
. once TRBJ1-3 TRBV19 CASSMTGEISGNTIYF TGTGCCAGTAGTATGACGGGGGAGATCTCTGGAAACACCATATATTTT
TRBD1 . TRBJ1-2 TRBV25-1 CASSADPGQGLYGYTF TGTGCCAGCAGTGCTGACCCTGGACAGGGACTCTATGGCTACACCTTC
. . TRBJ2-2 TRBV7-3 CASSLTRVAGELFF TGTGCCAGCAGCTTAACGAGGGTCGCCGGGGAGCTGTTTTTT
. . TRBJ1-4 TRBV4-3 CASSQRRGGYEKLFF TGCGCCAGCAGCCAACGGAGGGGCGGGTATGAAAAACTGTTTTTT
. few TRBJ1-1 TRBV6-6 CASDYSGTNTEAFF TGTGCCAGCGACTACAGCGGGACGAACACTGAAGCTTTCTTT
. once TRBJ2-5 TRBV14 CASSQARTVQETQYF TGTGCCAGCAGCCAGGCCAGGACAGTACAAGAGACCCAGTACTTC
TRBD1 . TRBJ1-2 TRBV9 CASSAGQGRSYGYTF TGTGCCAGCAGCGCCGGACAGGGAAGATCCTATGGCTACACCTTC
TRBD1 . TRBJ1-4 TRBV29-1 CSVGETGANEKLFF TGCAGCGTTGGGGAGACAGGGGCTAATGAAAAACTGTTTTTT
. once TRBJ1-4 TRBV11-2 CASSLDSGFLREKLFF TGTGCCAGCAGCTTAGATAGCGGATTCTTGAGGGAAAAACTGTTTTTT
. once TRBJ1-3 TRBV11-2 CASSRVGSGNTIYF TGTGCCAGCAGCAGAGTTGGCTCTGGAAACACCATATATTTT
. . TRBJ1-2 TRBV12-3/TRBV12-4 CASSSGLWGYTF TGTGCCAGCAGCTCAGGGTTGTGGGGCTACACCTTC
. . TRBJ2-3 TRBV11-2 CASSLDPRSTDTQYF TGTGCCAGCAGCTTAGATCCCAGAAGCACAGATACGCAGTATTTT
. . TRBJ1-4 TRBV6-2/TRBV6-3 CASSHNRVINEKLFF TGTGCCAGCAGCCACAACAGGGTGATTAATGAAAAACTGTTTTTT
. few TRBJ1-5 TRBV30 CAWSVKGNQPQHF TGTGCCTGGAGTGTGAAGGGGAATCAGCCCCAGCATTTT
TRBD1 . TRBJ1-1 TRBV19 CASGNRGLEKSRVTEAFF TGTGCCAGTGGTAACAGGGGGCTAGAAAAGAGTCGTGTGACTGAAGCTTTCTTT
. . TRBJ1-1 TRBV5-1 CASSLLSINMNTEAFF TGCGCCAGCAGCTTGTTGTCCATTAACATGAACACTGAAGCTTTCTTT
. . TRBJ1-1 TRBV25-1 CASRRGGRALRENTEAFF TGTGCCAGCAGAAGAGGTGGAAGGGCCCTCAGGGAGAACACTGAAGCTTTCTTT
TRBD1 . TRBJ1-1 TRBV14 CASRGQGAAEAFF TGTGCCAGCAGGGGACAGGGGGCCGCTGAAGCTTTCTTT
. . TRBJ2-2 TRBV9 CASSLGTPVGKLNTGELFF TGTGCCAGCAGCCTAGGGACACCAGTCGGAAAATTGAACACCGGGGAGCTGTTTTTT
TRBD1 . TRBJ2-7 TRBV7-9 CASSFEGQGTYEQYF TGTGCCAGCAGCTTTGAAGGACAGGGCACCTACGAGCAGTACTTC
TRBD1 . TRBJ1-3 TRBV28 CASSSGTASGNTIYF TGTGCCAGCAGTTCCGGGACAGCCTCTGGAAACACCATATATTTT
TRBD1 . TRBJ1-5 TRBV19 CASQDRDNQPQHF TGTGCCAGCCAGGACAGGGACAATCAGCCCCAGCATTTT
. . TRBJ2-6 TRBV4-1 CASSQPRVGGSGANVLTF TGCGCCAGCAGCCAACCTCGCGTAGGGGGCTCTGGGGCCAACGTCCTGACTTTC
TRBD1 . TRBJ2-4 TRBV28 CASSPTGTMLAKNIQYF TGTGCCAGCAGTCCGACAGGGACCATGTTAGCCAAAAACATTCAGTACTTC
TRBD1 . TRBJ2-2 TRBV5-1 CATRPGQGYTGELFF TGCGCCACCAGACCGGGACAGGGTTACACCGGGGAGCTGTTTTTT
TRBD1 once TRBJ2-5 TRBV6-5 CASSFDRGETQYF TGTGCCAGCAGTTTCGACAGGGGAGAGACCCAGTACTTC
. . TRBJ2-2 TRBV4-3 CASSRASGGELFF TGCGCCAGCAGCCGAGCGTCGGGCGGGGAGCTGTTTTTT
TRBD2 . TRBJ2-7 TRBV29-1 CSVRSSGSYGEQYF TGCAGCGTGAGGTCTAGCGGGAGTTATGGAGAGCAGTACTTC
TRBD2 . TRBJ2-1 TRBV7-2 CASSPGRIGTSGRAGEQFF TGTGCCAGCAGCCCGGGACGGATCGGGACTAGCGGGAGGGCCGGTGAGCAGTTCTTC
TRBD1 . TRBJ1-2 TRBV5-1 CASSWTTGGTLNYGYTF TGCGCCAGCAGCTGGACTACAGGGGGCACGCTAAACTATGGCTACACCTTC
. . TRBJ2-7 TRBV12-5 CASGLTTGYEQYF TGTGCTAGTGGTTTGACGACAGGCTACGAGCAGTACTTC
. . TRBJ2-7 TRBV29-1 CSVAIPRRAYEQYF TGCAGCGTTGCCATCCCCCGCAGGGCCTACGAGCAGTACTTC
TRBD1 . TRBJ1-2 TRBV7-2 CASSRPSSGGYGYTF TGTGCCAGCAGCCGCCCATCATCAGGGGGGTATGGCTACACCTTC
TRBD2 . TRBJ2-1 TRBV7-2 CASSPDVAGWYNEQFF TGTGCCAGCAGCCCGGACGTAGCGGGGTGGTACAATGAGCAGTTCTTC
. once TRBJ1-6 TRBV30 CAWSRGGHGNSPLHF TGTGCCTGGTCGAGGGGGGGACACGGCAATTCACCCCTCCACTTT
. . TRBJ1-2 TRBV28 CASSRVGEYYGYTF TGTGCCAGCAGCCGCGTCGGGGAGTACTATGGCTACACCTTC
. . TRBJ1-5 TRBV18 CASSPQGDQPQHF TGTGCCAGCTCACCACAGGGGGATCAGCCCCAGCATTTT
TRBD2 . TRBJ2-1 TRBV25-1 CASSGSSGNFEQFF TGTGCCAGCAGCGGAAGTAGCGGGAACTTTGAACAGTTCTTC
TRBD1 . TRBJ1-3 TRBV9 CASSGGQGAAGNTIYF TGTGCCAGCAGCGGTGGACAGGGGGCAGCTGGAAACACCATATATTTT
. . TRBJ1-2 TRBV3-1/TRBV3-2 CASSQGVAANYGYTF TGTGCCAGCAGCCAGGGAGTCGCCGCTAACTATGGCTACACCTTC
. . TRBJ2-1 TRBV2 CASSERGQYNEQFF TGTGCCAGCAGTGAACGAGGTCAGTACAATGAGCAGTTCTTC
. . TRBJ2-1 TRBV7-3 CASSFQGGLANEQFF TGTGCCAGCAGCTTCCAGGGTGGTCTGGCCAATGAGCAGTTCTTC
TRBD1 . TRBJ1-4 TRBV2 CASRTTGGDRGELFF TGTGCCAGCAGGACGACAGGGGGCGATCGGGGTGAACTGTTTTTT
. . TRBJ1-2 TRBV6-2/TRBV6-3 CASSTAGTNYGYTF TGTGCCAGCAGTACTGCAGGGACTAACTATGGCTACACCTTC
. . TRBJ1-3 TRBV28 CASSFSGSGNTIYF TGTGCCAGCAGTTTCTCGGGTTCTGGAAACACCATATATTTT